The next 9 T cell receptor beta chains were all read from a single sample in a study of T cell repertoires in cytomegalovirus infection. Using its own MiXCR run on the reads, TCRdb lists one record per CDR3 protein. The sample holds 170,000 or so distinct CDR3 sequences, around an eighth seen once. Material for sequencing was PBMCs. Receptors were obtained from a human donor in good health (CMV status not recorded). Some clones in this sample may be carry-over from other donors' samples.

This clonotype has just a few counts. This sequence joins TRBV14 and TRBJ1-4, with a tentative D call TRBD1 (5 bases). Per germline, CDR1 SGHDN and CDR2 FVKESK. V shed 5 bases and J shed 0 bases, with 13 bases lying between them. The CDR3 extends over 16 amino acids. The CDR3 nucleotides are TGTGCCAGCAGCTTCGCCGGGGGAGCAACTAATGAAAAACTGTTTTTT. Translation: CASSFAGGATNEKLFF.

This clonotype was seen many times. V usage is TRBV7-9 and J usage is TRBJ2-3, with D unclear. The V and J ends lost 6 bases and 2 bases respectively, with 6 bases between them. This CDR3 spans 12 amino acids. Germline V lookup: CDR1 SEHNR, CDR2 FQNEAQ (reference sequence). The CDR3 region is CASSRPTDTQYF. The CDR3 region has the DNA TGTGCCAGCAGTCGCCCCACAGATACGCAGTATTTT. The full variable domain, with the rest looked up from reference TRBV7-9 and TRBJ2-3, is DTGVSQNPRHKITKRGQNVTFRCDPISEHNRLYWYRQTLGQGPEFLTYFQNEAQLEKSRLLSDRFSAERPKGSFSTLEIQRTEQGDSAMYLCASSRPTDTQYFGPGTRLTVL.

This clonotype has just a few counts. V and J are TRBV19 and TRBJ2-2; D is unclear. Germline V gene data show CDR1 as LNHDA and CDR2 as SQIVND (reference sequence). Trimming removed 1 base from V and 6 bases from J, with 6 bases in between. This CDR3 has 13 residues. The CDR3 loop is CASSIAIPGELFF. CDR3 nucleotides: TGTGCCAGTAGTATAGCCATTCCCGGGGAGCTGTTTTTT.

CDR3 sequence (DNA): TGTGCCAGCAGCTTAGACGGTAGCGGGACCTACGAGCAGTACTTC. Translation gives CASSLDGSGTYEQYF. The chain recombines TRBV11-2 with TRBJ2-7; 8 bases fit TRBD2. V shed 0 bases and J 2 bases; nucleotides not matched to a gene: 3. The germline V gene has CDR1 SGHAT and CDR2 FQNNGV. CDR3 length equals 15 residues.

The chain links TRBV11-2 to TRBJ1-1; the match to TRBD1 covers 8 bases. CDR3 length equals 21 residues. Looked up from germline, CDR1 is SGHAT and CDR2 is FQNNGV. Germline trimming cut 5 bases from V and 5 bases from J; bases unmatched to any gene: 28. The DNA of the CDR3 is TGTGCCAGCAGCGTCAGCCGGGACAGGCCCTCCCTACGAAAGATGAGGACTGAAGCTTTCTTT. Amino acid sequence: CASSVSRDRPSLRKMRTEAFF.

The rearrangement links TRBV19 to TRBJ2-1, with 7 bases fitting TRBD2. V was clipped by 4 bases and J by 4 bases; unmatched bases: 7. Per the germline V gene, CDR1 is LNHDA and CDR2 is SQIVND (reference sequence). The CDR3 runs 15 residues. CDR3 in DNA: TGTGCCAGTAGTAGGGGGGGAGGAGTATACAATGAGCAGTTCTTC. Translating gives CASSRGGGVYNEQFF.

This rearrangement joins TRBV14 to TRBJ1-4; D ambiguous. Trimming took off 0 bases at V and 10 bases at J, with 6 bases between the two ends. The CDR3 runs 12 residues. Germline values: CDR1 SGHDN, CDR2 FVKESK. CDR3 coding DNA: TGTGCCAGCAGCCAAGAGCCCGGAAAACTGTTTTTT. This translates into CASSQEPGKLFF.

This clonotype has just a few counts. The rearrangement links TRBV6-2 or TRBV6-3 to TRBJ2-3, with 7 bases matching TRBD2. There are 13 residues in the CDR3. V trimming: 3 bases; J trimming: 14 bases; junction bases outside the gene matches: 11. Per the germline V gene, CDR1 is MNHEY and CDR2 is SVGEGT. Written as DNA, the CDR3 is TGTGCCAGCAGTTATGTAGCGGGCGCGATATTGTATTTT. Protein product: CASSYVAGAILYF.

V is TRBV7-9 and J is TRBJ2-3, with 12 bases that match TRBD1. V was clipped by 7 bases and J by 4 bases; unmatched bases: 12. Germline V gene sequence: CDR1 SEHNR, CDR2 FQNEAQ (reference sequence). The CDR3 has 17 residues. The CDR3 nucleotides are TGTGCCAGCACCAAACCGGGACAGGGGGCTTCGGCAGATACGCAGTATTTT. It is translated as CASTKPGQGASADTQYF.